This section outlines one TCR beta chain sequence together with its context. The sample is drawn from a study of T cells in localized non-small cell lung cancer. The method was immunoSEQ multiplex PCR; TCRdb's version includes in-frame clones alone and lacks a portion of them. The sample lists approximately 70,000 clones, about four fifths occurring once. This specimen was PBMCs, taken before any cancer treatment. The source is a man between 40 and 70 years old with stage II lung adenocarcinoma.

The CDR3: CASSLRTAHQANEQFF. The CDR3 coding sequence is TGCGCCAGCAGCTTGCGGACCGCGCACCAGGCTAATGAGCAGTTCTTC. This chain connects TRBV5-1 to TRBJ2-1; D is uncertain. CDR1 is SGHRS and CDR2 is YFSETQ in the germline V gene. The CDR3 runs to 16 residues. The germline V and J ends were trimmed by 1 base and 7 bases, with 18 bases remaining between them.